Listed below are T cell receptor beta chains from one sample, sequenced in a study of PD-L1 blockade in urothelial cancer. The protocol was immunoSEQ multiplex PCR, while the TCRdb copy is restricted to in-frame clones and leaves out a portion. The repertoire holds approximately 30,000 clones, with roughly 80% as singletons. The sample consisted of PBMCs, taken around atezolizumab (anti-PD-L1) treatment. These receptors came from a man in his fifties with urothelial cancer. Each CDR3 is given with its conserved first and last residue. Each record gives: clone size, V gene, D gene, J gene, CDR3 DNA, CDR3 protein. The D gene is left open where the match is weak. A clone size is listed for some rows: how often the clone was seen (once, few, many), or a class if it is expanded.

.	TRBV19	TRBD1	TRBJ2-7	TGTGCCACCTCAGACAGGGGGCTAAGCTACGAGCAGTACTTC	CATSDRGLSYEQYF
.	TRBV29-1	.	TRBJ1-5	TGCAGCGACGAAGGACAGTATAGCAATCAGCCCCAGCATTTT	CSDEGQYSNQPQHF
once	TRBV19	.	TRBJ1-1	TGTGCCAGTAGTAACAGGGAGGGGGGGGCTGAAGCTTTCTTT	CASSNREGGAEAFF
.	TRBV4-2	TRBD2	TRBJ2-5	TGTGCCAGCAGCCAAGAAACGGGACTAGCGGGAGGAGGGGCCCAGTACTTC	CASSQETGLAGGGAQYF
.	TRBV15	.	TRBJ2-1	TGTGCCACCAGCAGAGGGCAGGGAAATGAGCAGTTCTTC	CATSRGQGNEQFF
.	TRBV6-1	TRBD1	TRBJ1-2	TGTGCCAGCACCCTCACAGGGGAGCATGGCTACACCTTC	CASTLTGEHGYTF
.	TRBV2	.	TRBJ2-1	TGTGCCAGCAGCCTTACGACAGGGCGGGACAGAGTTCATGAGCAGTTCTTC	CASSLTTGRDRVHEQFF
.	TRBV6-1	TRBD1	TRBJ1-5	TGTGCCAGCAGTGACCCCAGGGGGGCGGAGAGCAATCAGCCCCAGCATTTT	CASSDPRGAESNQPQHF
.	TRBV9	.	TRBJ2-1	TGTGCCAGCACGAGCGGAAGCTCCTACAATGAGCAGTTCTTC	CASTSGSSYNEQFF
.	TRBV30	.	TRBJ2-5	TGTGCCTGGAGTGGAGGGTACCAAGAGACCCAGTACTTC	CAWSGGYQETQYF
.	TRBV18	.	TRBJ1-1	TGTGCCAGCTCACCTTCCGCGAGGAACACTGAAGCTTTCTTT	CASSPSARNTEAFF
.	TRBV14	TRBD1	TRBJ2-2	TGTGCCAGCAGGCAACAGGGGTCGAAAACCGGGGAGCTGTTTTTT	CASRQQGSKTGELFF
.	TRBV2	TRBD2	TRBJ2-5	TGTGCCAGCAGTGACGAGCGGGGAGCGACCCAGTACTTC	CASSDERGATQYF
.	TRBV19	TRBD2	TRBJ2-1	TGTGCCAGTAATCCTAAGCGGGGCTCCTACAATGAGCAGTTCTTC	CASNPKRGSYNEQFF
few	TRBV6-5	TRBD2	TRBJ2-1	TGTGCCAGCAGTTTAGCGGGAGTGGGGGCGAACAATGAGCAGTTCTTC	CASSLAGVGANNEQFF
few	TRBV5-1	.	TRBJ1-1	TGCGCCAGCAGCCTGGCGACTCCCGGTACTGAAGCTTTCTTT	CASSLATPGTEAFF
.	TRBV11-2	TRBD2	TRBJ2-6	TGTGCCAGCAGCCCCCGCGGGGGACTGAACTCTGGGGCCAACGTCCTGACTTTC	CASSPRGGLNSGANVLTF
.	TRBV19	.	TRBJ1-1	TGTGCCAGTAATTCGGGGGTTCGGACTGAAGCTTTCTTT	CASNSGVRTEAFF
.	TRBV6-1	.	TRBJ1-6	TGTGCCAGCAGTGAACGCACAGAGAATTCACCCCTCCACTTT	CASSERTENSPLHF
.	TRBV5-5	TRBD1	TRBJ2-3	TGTGCCAGCAGCTTGGGGACAGGGACCGATACGCAGTATTTT	CASSLGTGTDTQYF
.	TRBV7-2	TRBD2	TRBJ2-2	TGTGCCGGAAGACTAGCGGGGGCTCCGAACACCGGGGAGCTGTTTTTT	CAGRLAGAPNTGELFF
.	TRBV28	.	TRBJ1-3	TGTGCCAGCAGTCTACCGACAAGCTCTGGAAACACCATATATTTT	CASSLPTSSGNTIYF
.	TRBV27	.	TRBJ1-2	TGTGCCAGCAGTTTCAACAGGGTAAACTATGTCTACACCTTC	CASSFNRVNYVYTF
.	TRBV2	.	TRBJ1-6	TGTGCCAGCAGTGAAGCCAGGGGTTCTTCCTATAATTCACCCCTCCACTTT	CASSEARGSSYNSPLHF
few	TRBV15	.	TRBJ1-3	TGTGCCACCAGCCCACGGGACATTCGTACGGGGAACACCATATATTTT	CATSPRDIRTGNTIYF
.	TRBV10-3	.	TRBJ2-7	TGTGCCATCAGCCAGGGAGTGGAGGGGCACGAGCAGTACTTC	CAISQGVEGHEQYF
.	TRBV6-5	.	TRBJ2-3	TGTGCCAGCAGTTACTCGATTTACGGGACAGATACGCAGTATTTT	CASSYSIYGTDTQYF
.	TRBV7-8	.	TRBJ2-2	TGTGCCAGCAGCTTATTCTCCCAGATGAACACCGGGGAGCTGTTTTTT	CASSLFSQMNTGELFF
once	TRBV7-7	TRBD2	TRBJ2-3	TGTGCTAGCAGTCTTAGCGGGAGGACAGATACGCAGTATTTT	CASSLSGRTDTQYF
.	TRBV28	.	TRBJ1-1	TGTGCCAGCTCCCCCGGGGGGCTTGGGGGAGCTTTCTTT	CASSPGGLGGAFF
.	TRBV25-1	.	TRBJ1-6	TGTGCCAGCAGTGTGCGAGGGTCGGATAATTCACCCCTCCACTTT	CASSVRGSDNSPLHF
.	TRBV2	TRBD2	TRBJ2-3	TGTGCCAGCAGTGAGGTGCTAGCGGATAGCACAGATACGCAGTATTTT	CASSEVLADSTDTQYF
.	TRBV4-1	.	TRBJ1-2	TGCGCCAGCAGCCATAACCGACAGGCCAACTATGGCTACACCTTC	CASSHNRQANYGYTF
.	TRBV5-6	.	TRBJ1-4	TGTGCCAGCAGCTTATTCGATCCCCGAGGAAGGAAGGAAAAACTGTTTTTT	CASSLFDPRGRKEKLFF
.	TRBV7-9	TRBD1	TRBJ2-1	TGTGCCAGCAGTACCGGGACAGGGACAGATGAGCAGTTCTTC	CASSTGTGTDEQFF
.	TRBV19	.	TRBJ1-5	TGTGCCAGTAGTTCCGGAGGGGCGGGGCAGCCCCAGCATTTT	CASSSGGAGQPQHF
.	TRBV9	.	TRBJ1-4	TGTGCCAGCAGCGCCTTTGAGGGACTACCAAATGAAAAACTGTTTTTT	CASSAFEGLPNEKLFF
.	TRBV28	.	TRBJ1-2	TGTGCCAGCAGTTTGGAGTTTTATGGCTACACCTTC	CASSLEFYGYTF
.	TRBV5-1	TRBD1	TRBJ1-2	TGCGCCAGCAGGGGGGACAGGGACTATGGCTACACCTTC	CASRGDRDYGYTF
.	TRBV9	TRBD2	TRBJ2-2	TGTGCCAGCAGCGTAGGACTAGCGGGGGGGTACGCGAACACCGGGGAGCTGTTTTTT	CASSVGLAGGYANTGELFF
once	TRBV5-1	TRBD1	TRBJ2-5	TGCGCCAGCAGCTTGAGGACAGGGGGGGAAGAGACCCAGTACTTC	CASSLRTGGEETQYF
.	TRBV15	.	TRBJ1-3	TGTGCCACCAGCAGAGATATGTACACCATATATTTT	CATSRDMYTIYF
.	TRBV7-9	.	TRBJ2-3	TGTGCCAGCAGCACTCACCGCGGGGGCGAGGGAGATACGCAGTATTTT	CASSTHRGGEGDTQYF
.	TRBV28	TRBD1	TRBJ1-3	TGTGCCAGCAGTTCAGGGGGAAGCTCTGGAAACACCATATATTTT	CASSSGGSSGNTIYF
.	TRBV6-5	.	TRBJ1-1	TGTGCCAGCAGTATAACAGGGAGGGGGAACACTGAAGCTTTCTTT	CASSITGRGNTEAFF